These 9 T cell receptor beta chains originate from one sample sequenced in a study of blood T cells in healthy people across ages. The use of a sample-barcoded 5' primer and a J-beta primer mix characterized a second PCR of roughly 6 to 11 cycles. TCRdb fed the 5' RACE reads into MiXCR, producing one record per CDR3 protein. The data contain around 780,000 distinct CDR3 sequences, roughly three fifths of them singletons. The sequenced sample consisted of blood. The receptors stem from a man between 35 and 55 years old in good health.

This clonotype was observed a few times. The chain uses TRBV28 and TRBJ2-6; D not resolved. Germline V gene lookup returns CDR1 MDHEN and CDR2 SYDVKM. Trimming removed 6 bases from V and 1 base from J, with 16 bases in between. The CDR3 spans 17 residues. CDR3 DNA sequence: TGTGCCAGCAGCCCATTCCCCTTGCTTTCTGGGGCCAACGTCCTGACTTTC. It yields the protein CASSPFPLLSGANVLTF.

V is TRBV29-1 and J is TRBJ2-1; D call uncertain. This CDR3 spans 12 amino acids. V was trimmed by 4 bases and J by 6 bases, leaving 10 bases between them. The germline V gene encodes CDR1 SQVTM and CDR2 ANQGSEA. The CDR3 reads CSVVPEINEQFF. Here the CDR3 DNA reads TGCAGCGTTGTCCCCGAGATCAATGAGCAGTTCTTC.

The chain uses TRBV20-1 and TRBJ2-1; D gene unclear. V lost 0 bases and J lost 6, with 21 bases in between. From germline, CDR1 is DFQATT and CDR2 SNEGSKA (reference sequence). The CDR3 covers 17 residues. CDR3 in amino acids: CSARDVLGTEAVNEQFF. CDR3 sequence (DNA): TGCAGTGCTAGAGATGTTTTGGGAACAGAGGCGGTCAATGAGCAGTTCTTC.

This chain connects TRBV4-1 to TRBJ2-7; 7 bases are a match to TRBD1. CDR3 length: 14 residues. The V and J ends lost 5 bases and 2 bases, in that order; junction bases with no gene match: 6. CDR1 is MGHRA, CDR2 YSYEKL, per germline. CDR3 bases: TGCGCCAGCAGCACCCCGGGACAGACCTACGAGCAGTACTTC. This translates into CASSTPGQTYEQYF.

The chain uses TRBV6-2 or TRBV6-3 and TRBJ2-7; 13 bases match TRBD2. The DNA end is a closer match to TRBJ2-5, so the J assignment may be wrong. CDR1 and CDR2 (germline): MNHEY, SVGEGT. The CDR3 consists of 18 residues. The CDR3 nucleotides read TGTGCCAGCACCAACCCCGGACTAGCGGGGGTAACCCGGGAGACCCAGTACTTC. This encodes CASTNPGLAGVTRETQYF.

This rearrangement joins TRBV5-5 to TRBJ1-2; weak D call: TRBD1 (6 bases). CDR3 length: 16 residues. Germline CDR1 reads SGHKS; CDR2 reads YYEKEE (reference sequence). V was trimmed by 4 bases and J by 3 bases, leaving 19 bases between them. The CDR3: CASSRVGGERDYGYTF. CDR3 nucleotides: TGTGCCAGCAGCCGCGTCGGGGGCGAGAGGGACTATGGCTACACCTTC.

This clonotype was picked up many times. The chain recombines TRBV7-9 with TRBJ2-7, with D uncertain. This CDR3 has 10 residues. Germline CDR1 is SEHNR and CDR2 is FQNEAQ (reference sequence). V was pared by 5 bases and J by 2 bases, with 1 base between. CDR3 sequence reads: CASSPYEQYF. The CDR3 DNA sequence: TGTGCCAGCAGCCCCTACGAGCAGTACTTC.

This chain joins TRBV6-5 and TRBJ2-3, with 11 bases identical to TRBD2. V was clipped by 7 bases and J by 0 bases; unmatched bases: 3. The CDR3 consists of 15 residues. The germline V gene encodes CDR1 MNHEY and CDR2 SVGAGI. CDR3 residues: CASKIAGGSTDTQYF. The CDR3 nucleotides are TGTGCCAGCAAAATAGCGGGAGGGAGCACAGATACGCAGTATTTT.

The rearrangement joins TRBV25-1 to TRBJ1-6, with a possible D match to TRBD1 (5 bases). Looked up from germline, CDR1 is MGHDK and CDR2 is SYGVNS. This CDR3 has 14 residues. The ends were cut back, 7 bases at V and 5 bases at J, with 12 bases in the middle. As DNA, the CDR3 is TGTGCCAGCACGCCAGGGTCGAATAATTCACCCCTCCACTTT. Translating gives CASTPGSNNSPLHF.